The rows below give T cell receptor beta chains drawn from one sample of a study of cytomegalovirus exposure and HLA in healthy donors. Here immunoSEQ multiplex PCR was the method, and the copy in TCRdb shows in-frame clones only, minus some. The table shows some 180,000 clones, with around 78% occurring only once. The sequenced sample consisted of PBMCs. These receptors were obtained from a man aged 25-40 years in good health and CMV-seronegative. The CDR3 runs from the conserved cysteine through the conserved F or W. A D gene is named only where the DNA matches it firmly. Clone size is shown for a subset of rows, as once, few, many or a class of expanded clone.

v_gene	d_gene	abundance	j_gene	CDR3aa	CDR3nt
TRBV5-4	TRBD1	.	TRBJ1-2	CASSLEGGRRGYTF	TGTGCCAGCAGCTTGGAAGGGGGCAGGAGAGGCTACACCTTC
TRBV5-1	TRBD1	.	TRBJ2-1	CASSEQGSSYNEQFF	TGCGCCAGCAGCGAACAGGGGAGCTCCTACAATGAGCAGTTCTTC
TRBV29-1	TRBD1	.	TRBJ2-7	CSVGGQGFIYEQYF	TGCAGCGTAGGGGGACAGGGGTTTATCTACGAGCAGTACTTC
TRBV10-1	TRBD1	once	TRBJ1-1	CASSFGTGNTEAFF	TGCGCCAGCAGCTTTGGGACAGGCAACACTGAAGCTTTCTTT
TRBV6-4	TRBD2	.	TRBJ2-7	CASSDGASGRNEQYF	TGTGCCAGCAGTGACGGGGCTAGCGGGAGGAACGAGCAGTACTTC
TRBV7-9	TRBD1	.	TRBJ2-7	CASSFPRTGSYEQYF	TGTGCCAGCAGCTTCCCCCGGACAGGGTCCTACGAGCAGTACTTC
TRBV29-1	.	few	TRBJ2-3	CSVVAGPDTQYF	TGCAGCGTTGTCGCAGGGCCAGATACGCAGTATTTT
TRBV7-9	TRBD2	few	TRBJ2-1	CASSSKRRTSGSKHEQFF	TGTGCCAGCAGCTCCAAACGGAGGACTAGCGGGAGCAAGCATGAGCAGTTCTTC
TRBV27	TRBD2	.	TRBJ2-7	CASSPPGLAGTYEQYF	TGTGCCAGCAGTCCCCCCGGACTAGCGGGAACCTACGAGCAGTACTTC
TRBV6-1	.	.	TRBJ2-2	CASSEGQGDTGELFF	TGTGCCAGCAGTGAAGGACAAGGGGACACCGGGGAGCTGTTTTTT
TRBV28	.	.	TRBJ2-7	CASSLSEHEQYF	TGTGCCAGCAGTTTATCGGAGCACGAGCAGTACTTC
TRBV5-5	TRBD1	.	TRBJ2-3	CASSLVTGARDTQYF	TGTGCCAGCAGCTTGGTGACAGGGGCGAGAGATACGCAGTATTTT
TRBV29-1	.	.	TRBJ1-1	CSVYPGPNAFF	TGCAGCGTTTACCCCGGTCCGAATGCTTTCTTT
TRBV19	TRBD1	many	TRBJ2-4	CASSLIGGQGSDIQYF	TGTGCCAGTAGTTTAATAGGAGGACAGGGTTCGGACATTCAGTACTTC
TRBV12-2	.	.	TRBJ1-1	CASRSRDRGHSNMNTEAFF	TGTGCAAGTCGCTCCCGGGACAGGGGCCACTCGAACATGAACACTGAAGCTTTCTTT
TRBV6-6	.	.	TRBJ2-4	CASSYSQGQSKNIQYF	TGTGCCAGCAGTTACTCCCAGGGGCAATCCAAAAACATTCAGTACTTC
TRBV6-1	TRBD1	few	TRBJ2-3	CASRDRGFTDTQYF	TGTGCCAGCAGGGACAGGGGGTTCACAGATACGCAGTATTTT
TRBV5-1	TRBD2	.	TRBJ2-7	CASSPLAGGAYEQYF	TGCGCCAGCAGCCCCCTAGCGGGAGGAGCCTACGAGCAGTACTTC
TRBV28	TRBD1	.	TRBJ2-5	CASSLAGQGLETQYF	TGTGCCAGCAGTTTAGCGGGACAGGGGCTAGAGACCCAGTACTTC
TRBV28	.	.	TRBJ2-7	CASSLTGSYYEQYF	TGTGCCAGCAGTTTAACAGGTTCGTACTACGAGCAGTACTTC
TRBV28	TRBD1	.	TRBJ1-1	CASSARGQGNTEAFF	TGTGCCAGCAGTGCTCGCGGACAGGGAAACACTGAAGCTTTCTTT
TRBV28	TRBD2	.	TRBJ2-7	CASSLRRESIHEQYF	TGTGCCAGCAGTTTGCGGCGGGAGAGTATCCACGAGCAGTACTTC
TRBV19	TRBD1	.	TRBJ2-7	CASSIAGTERTYEQYF	TGTGCCAGTAGTATAGCCGGGACAGAGCGAACCTACGAGCAGTACTTC
TRBV7-9	.	.	TRBJ2-7	CASSPVSSYEQYF	TGTGCCAGCAGCCCCGTATCGTCCTACGAGCAGTACTTC
TRBV19	TRBD2	.	TRBJ2-3	CASSIAGAGADTQYF	TGTGCCAGTAGTATTGCGGGAGCGGGAGCAGATACGCAGTATTTT
TRBV5-1	.	.	TRBJ2-1	CASSSQGNEQFF	TGCGCCAGCAGTTCCCAGGGTAATGAGCAGTTCTTC
TRBV2	TRBD2	.	TRBJ2-3	CAIETSGGGDTQYF	TGTGCCATCGAGACTAGCGGGGGGGGAGATACGCAGTATTTT
TRBV9	TRBD1	.	TRBJ2-3	CASSVVGQGFDTQYF	TGTGCCAGCAGCGTAGTGGGACAGGGATTTGATACGCAGTATTTT
TRBV29-1	TRBD2	.	TRBJ2-7	CSVGTSGRAGYEQYF	TGCAGCGTTGGAACTAGCGGGAGGGCCGGGTACGAGCAGTACTTC
TRBV6-6	.	.	TRBJ2-1	CASSLRLVEQFF	TGTGCCAGCAGTCTTCGACTTGTGGAGCAGTTCTTC
TRBV9	.	.	TRBJ2-1	CASSVLSSYNEQFF	TGTGCCAGCAGCGTTCTGAGCTCCTACAATGAGCAGTTCTTC
TRBV18	TRBD2	.	TRBJ2-2	CASSPRATSGNTGELFF	TGTGCCAGCTCACCGAGGGCGACTAGCGGGAACACCGGGGAGCTGTTTTTT